This T cell receptor beta chain was sequenced during a study of T cell responses to AZD1222 COVID-19 vaccine. The assay was immunoSEQ multiplex PCR, and TCRdb's table has in-frame clones only and misses some. This sample has 80,000 to 90,000 clones; approximately 88% occur once, and the top ten carry roughly 4.9%. Study results and caveats: Spike-specific TCR breadth and depth went up after people got two AZD1222 doses. Repertoire sampling happened only post peak T cell response.

With regard to this clone: Its antigen is as yet unknown.

CDR3 length equals 17 residues. Germline CDR1 SGDLS, CDR2 YYNGEE. V was clipped by 0 bases and J by 2 bases; unmatched bases: 3. V gene TRBV9 combines with J gene TRBJ2-1; 12 nucleotides agree with TRBD2. The sample consisted of peripheral blood, taken 28 days after the second AZD1222 dose. The clonotype comes from an adult who received the AZD1222 COVID-19 vaccine. CDR3 nucleotide sequence: TGTGCCAGCAGCGTAGGGCCTAGCGGGGGGGCCTACAATGAGCAGTTCTTC. Translation gives CASSVGPSGGAYNEQFF.